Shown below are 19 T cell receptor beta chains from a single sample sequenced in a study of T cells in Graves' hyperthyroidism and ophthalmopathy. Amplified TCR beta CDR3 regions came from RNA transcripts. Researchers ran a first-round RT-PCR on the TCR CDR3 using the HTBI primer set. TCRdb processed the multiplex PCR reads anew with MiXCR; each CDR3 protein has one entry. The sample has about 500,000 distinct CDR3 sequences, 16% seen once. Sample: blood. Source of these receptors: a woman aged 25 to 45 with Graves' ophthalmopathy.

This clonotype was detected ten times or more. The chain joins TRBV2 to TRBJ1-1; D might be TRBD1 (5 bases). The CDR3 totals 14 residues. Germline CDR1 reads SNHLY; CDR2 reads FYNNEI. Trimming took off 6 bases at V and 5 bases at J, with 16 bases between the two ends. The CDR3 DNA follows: TGTGCCAGCAGGACGGACACGGGGAGGACTGAAGCTTTCTTT. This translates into CASRTDTGRTEAFF.

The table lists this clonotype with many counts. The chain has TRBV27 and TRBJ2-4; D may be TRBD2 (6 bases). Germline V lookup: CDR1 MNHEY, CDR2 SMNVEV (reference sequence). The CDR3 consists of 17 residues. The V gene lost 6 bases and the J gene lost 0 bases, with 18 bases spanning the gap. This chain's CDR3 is CASSIIGGSGAKNIQYF. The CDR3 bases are TGTGCCAGCAGCATTATCGGGGGTTCGGGAGCCAAAAACATTCAGTACTTC.

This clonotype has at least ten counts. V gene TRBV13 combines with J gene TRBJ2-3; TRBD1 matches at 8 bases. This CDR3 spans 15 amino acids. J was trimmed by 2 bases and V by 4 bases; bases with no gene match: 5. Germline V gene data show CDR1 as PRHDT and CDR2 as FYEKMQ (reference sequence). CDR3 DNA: TGTGCCAGCAGCTCGGGACAGGCGACCACAGATACGCAGTATTTT. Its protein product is CASSSGQATTDTQYF.

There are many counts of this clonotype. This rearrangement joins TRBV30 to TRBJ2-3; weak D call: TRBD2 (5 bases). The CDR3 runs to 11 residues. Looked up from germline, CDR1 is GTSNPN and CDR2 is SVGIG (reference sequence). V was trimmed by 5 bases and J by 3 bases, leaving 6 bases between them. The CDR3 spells CAWERTDTQYF. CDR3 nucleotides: TGTGCCTGGGAGCGGACAGATACGCAGTATTTT.

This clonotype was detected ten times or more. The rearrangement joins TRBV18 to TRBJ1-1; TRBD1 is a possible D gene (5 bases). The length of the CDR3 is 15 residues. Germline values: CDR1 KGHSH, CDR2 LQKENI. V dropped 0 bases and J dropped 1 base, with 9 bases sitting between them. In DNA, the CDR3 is TGTGCCAGCTCACCACCGCAGGGATCGAACACTGAAGCTTTCTTT. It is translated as CASSPPQGSNTEAFF.

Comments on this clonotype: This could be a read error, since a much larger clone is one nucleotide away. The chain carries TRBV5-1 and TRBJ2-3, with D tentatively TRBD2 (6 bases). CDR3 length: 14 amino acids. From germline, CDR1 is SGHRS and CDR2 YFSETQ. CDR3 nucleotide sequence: TGTGCTGAACGGGAGTTCGTATTGGGAGATACGCAGTATTTT. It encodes CAEREFVLGDTQYF.

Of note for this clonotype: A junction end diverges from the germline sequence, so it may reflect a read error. The CDR3 region is CASPPPGTGPNEQYF. In nucleotides, the CDR3 is TGTGCCAGCCCACCCCCCGGGACAGGGCCCAACGAGCAGTACTTC. The chain employs TRBV18 and TRBJ2-7; 9 bases agree with TRBD1. Germline V gene lookup returns CDR1 KGHSH and CDR2 LQKENI. The CDR3 is 15 residues long.

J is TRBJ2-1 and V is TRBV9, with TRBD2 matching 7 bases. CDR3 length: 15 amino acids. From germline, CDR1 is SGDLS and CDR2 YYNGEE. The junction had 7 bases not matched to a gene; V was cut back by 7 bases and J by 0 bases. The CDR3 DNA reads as TGTGCCAGCGGGGGGGGTTTAAGCTCCTACAATGAGCAGTTCTTC. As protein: CASGGGLSSYNEQFF.

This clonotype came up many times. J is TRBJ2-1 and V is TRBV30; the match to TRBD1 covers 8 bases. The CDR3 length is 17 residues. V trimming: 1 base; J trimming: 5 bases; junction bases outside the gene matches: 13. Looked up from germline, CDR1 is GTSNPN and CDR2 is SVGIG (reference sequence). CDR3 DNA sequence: TGTGCCTGGAGTGCCCGCCTGGGACAGGCCTTAAACAATGAGCAGTTCTTC. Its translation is CAWSARLGQALNNEQFF.

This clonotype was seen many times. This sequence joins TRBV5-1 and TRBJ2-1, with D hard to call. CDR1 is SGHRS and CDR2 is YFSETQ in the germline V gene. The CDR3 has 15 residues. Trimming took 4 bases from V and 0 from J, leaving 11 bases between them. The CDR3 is CASSPPLDSYNEQFF. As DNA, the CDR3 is TGCGCCAGCAGCCCTCCCCTCGACTCCTACAATGAGCAGTTCTTC.

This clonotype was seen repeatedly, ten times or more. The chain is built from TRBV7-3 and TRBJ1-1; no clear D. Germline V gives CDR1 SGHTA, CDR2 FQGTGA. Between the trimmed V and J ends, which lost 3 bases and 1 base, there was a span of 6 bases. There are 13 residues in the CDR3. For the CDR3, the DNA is TGTGCCAGCAGCTTTGAAAGGAACACTGAAGCTTTCTTT. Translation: CASSFERNTEAFF.

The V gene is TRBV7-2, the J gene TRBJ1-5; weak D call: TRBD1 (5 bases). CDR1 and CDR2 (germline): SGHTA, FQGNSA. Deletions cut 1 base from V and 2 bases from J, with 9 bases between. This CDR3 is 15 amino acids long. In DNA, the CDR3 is TGTGCCAGCAGCTTAGTGCCGGGGGGCAATCAGCCCCAGCATTTT. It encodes CASSLVPGGNQPQHF.

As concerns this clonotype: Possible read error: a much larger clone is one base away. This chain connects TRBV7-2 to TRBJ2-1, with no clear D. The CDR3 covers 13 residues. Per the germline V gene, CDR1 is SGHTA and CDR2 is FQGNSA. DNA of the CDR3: TGTGCCAGCAGCTTAGATCTCTACAATGGGCAGTTCTTC. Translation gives CASSLDLYNGQFF. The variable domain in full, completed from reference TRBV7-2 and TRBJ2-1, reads GAGVSQSPSNKVTEKGKDVELRCDPISGHTALYWYRQSLGQGLEFLIYFQGNSAPDKSGLPSDRFSAERTGGSVSTLTIQRTQQEDSAVYLCASSLDLYNGQFFGPGTRLTVL.

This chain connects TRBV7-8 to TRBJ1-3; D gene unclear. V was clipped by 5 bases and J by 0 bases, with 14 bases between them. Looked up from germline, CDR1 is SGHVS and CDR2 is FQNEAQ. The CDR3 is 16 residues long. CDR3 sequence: CASSPSRSRSGNTIYF. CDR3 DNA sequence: TGTGCCAGCAGCCCCTCAAGAAGCCGCTCTGGAAACACCATATATTTT.

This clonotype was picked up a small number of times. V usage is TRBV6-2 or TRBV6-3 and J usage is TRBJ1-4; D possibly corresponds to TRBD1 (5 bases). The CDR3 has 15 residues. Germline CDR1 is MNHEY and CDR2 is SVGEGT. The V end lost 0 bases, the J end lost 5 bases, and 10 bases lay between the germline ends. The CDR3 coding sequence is TGTGCCAGCAGTTACTCGGGGCTTCGGAATGAAAAACTGTTTTTT. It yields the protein CASSYSGLRNEKLFF.

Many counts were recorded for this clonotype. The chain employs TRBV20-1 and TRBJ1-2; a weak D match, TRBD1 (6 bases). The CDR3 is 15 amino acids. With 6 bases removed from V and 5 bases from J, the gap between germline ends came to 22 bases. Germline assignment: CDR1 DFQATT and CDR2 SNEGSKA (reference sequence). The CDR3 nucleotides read TGCAGTGCCGACGCTAGGCCCGACAGGATATATGGCTACACCTTC. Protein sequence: CSADARPDRIYGYTF.

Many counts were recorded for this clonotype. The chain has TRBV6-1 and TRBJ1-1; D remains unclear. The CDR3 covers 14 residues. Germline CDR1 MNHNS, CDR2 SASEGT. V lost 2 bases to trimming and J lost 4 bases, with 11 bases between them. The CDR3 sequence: CASSETVRGTEAFF. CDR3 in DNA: TGTGCCAGCAGTGAAACAGTAAGAGGCACTGAAGCTTTCTTT.

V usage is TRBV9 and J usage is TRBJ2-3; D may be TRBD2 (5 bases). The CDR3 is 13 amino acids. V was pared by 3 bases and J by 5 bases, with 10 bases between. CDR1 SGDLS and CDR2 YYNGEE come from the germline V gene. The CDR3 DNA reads TGTGCCAGCAGCGGGCTACGGGGAGATACGCAGTATTTT. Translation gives CASSGLRGDTQYF.

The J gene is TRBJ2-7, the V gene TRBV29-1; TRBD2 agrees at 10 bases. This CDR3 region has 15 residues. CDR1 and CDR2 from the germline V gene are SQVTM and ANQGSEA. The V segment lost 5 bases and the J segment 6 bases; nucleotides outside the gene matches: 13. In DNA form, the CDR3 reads TGCAGCGTTTATAGTGGGCTAGCGGGAGTAATCGAGCAGTACTTC. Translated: CSVYSGLAGVIEQYF.